These T cell receptor beta chains were read from a single sample in a study of blood T cells in healthy people across ages. TCRdb independently ran MiXCR on the 5' RACE reads; one entry per CDR3 protein. There are around 780,000 distinct CDR3 sequences in the sample; more than 25% occur only once, and about 2.9% lies in the top ten. The same data also went into a second study, on T cells of mothers and their children.

Material for sequencing was blood. These receptors all stem from a boy younger than 18 in good health. CDR3s include the opening cysteine and the closing phenylalanine or tryptophan. Each record gives: clone size, J gene, D gene, V gene, CDR3 DNA, CDR3 protein. The D gene is left open where the match is weak. Only part of the rows carry a size: once, few, many, or a class if the clone is expanded.

few	TRBJ2-5	NA	TRBV7-9	TGTGCCAGCAGCAACCTCGGGGGGCTACAAGAGACCCAGTACTTC	CASSNLGGLQETQYF
NA	TRBJ1-2	NA	TRBV29-1	TGCAGCGCACCCGACCGGGAGAACTATGGCTACACCTTC	CSAPDRENYGYTF
few	TRBJ2-3	NA	TRBV5-5	TGTGCCAGCAGCAACCAGGCCGATACGCAGTATTTT	CASSNQADTQYF
NA	TRBJ2-1	TRBD2	TRBV20-1	TGCAGTGCACAGCCCCTAGCGGGAAAATTCAATGAGCAGTTCTTC	CSAQPLAGKFNEQFF
NA	TRBJ1-2	NA	TRBV6-1	TGTGCCAGCAGGGGTCCTAGCTATGGCTACACCTTC	CASRGPSYGYTF
NA	TRBJ2-1	NA	TRBV6-5	TGTGCCAGCAGTCGTTCGGACAATGAGCAGTTCTTC	CASSRSDNEQFF
NA	TRBJ2-7	TRBD2	TRBV5-1	TGCGCCAGCAGCTTTGGCGGGGGGGCTGATGAGCAGTACTTC	CASSFGGGADEQYF
NA	TRBJ2-2	NA	TRBV29-1	TGCAGCGGAATGACAGTACGGGCCGGGGAGCTGTTTTTT	CSGMTVRAGELFF
few	TRBJ2-7	TRBD2	TRBV28	TGTGCCGGCATTTCTACCGGTAGCGGGACCTGCGAGCAGTACTTC	CAGISTGSGTCEQYF
few	TRBJ1-2	NA	TRBV5-1	TGCGCCAGCACCGAGGGACCAAACTATGGCTACACCTTC	CASTEGPNYGYTF
few	TRBJ2-5	NA	TRBV20-1	TGCAGTGCTAGAGAAGCAGGCTTCCAAGAGACCCAGTACTTC	CSAREAGFQETQYF
few	TRBJ2-6	NA	TRBV7-3	TGTGCCAGCAGCTTAGAGGGATATGGGGCCAACGTCCTGACTTTC	CASSLEGYGANVLTF
NA	TRBJ2-7	TRBD1	TRBV19	TGTGCCAGTCGACCGACAGGGGAAAGATACGAGCAGTACTTC	CASRPTGERYEQYF
NA	TRBJ1-3	NA	TRBV7-9	TGTGCCAGCAGCTTAAGGGGGGTCTCTGGAAACACCATATATTTT	CASSLRGVSGNTIYF
few	TRBJ1-5	NA	TRBV29-1	TGCAGCGTTGTGGCAGGACGGGGTCAGCCCCAGCATTTT	CSVVAGRGQPQHF
NA	TRBJ1-5	TRBD1	TRBV10-2	TGCGCCAGCAGTGACAGGGGGCAGGGCAATCAGCCCCAGCATTTT	CASSDRGQGNQPQHF
NA	TRBJ2-5	NA	TRBV9	TGTGCCAGCAGCCCCCATTTGCAGGGGAAGGGGGAGACCCAGTACTTC	CASSPHLQGKGETQYF
NA	TRBJ2-7	NA	TRBV12-3/TRBV12-4	TGTGCCAGCAGCCCGTCGGGGGCCGAGCAGTACTTC	CASSPSGAEQYF
NA	TRBJ1-2	TRBD1	TRBV10-3	TGTGCCATCAGTGATATGGGGGACAGCGTGAGCTACACCTTC	CAISDMGDSVSYTF
NA	TRBJ1-1	NA	TRBV14	TGTGCCAGCAGCCAAGGGGACGGACGCCCTGAAGCTTTCTTT	CASSQGDGRPEAFF
NA	TRBJ1-4	NA	TRBV9	TGTGCCAGCAGCTCACAGGGTCCTCACTCAACTAATGAAAAACTGTTTTTT	CASSSQGPHSTNEKLFF
few	TRBJ2-3	TRBD2	TRBV20-1	TGCAGTGCTACGGGACTAGCGGGGACTAACAGCACAGATACGCAGTATTTT	CSATGLAGTNSTDTQYF
NA	TRBJ2-7	TRBD2	TRBV20-1	TGCAGTGCTAGAGAGACGCGGAATAGCGGGGGGGCTTACGAGCAGTACTTC	CSARETRNSGGAYEQYF
many	TRBJ2-1	TRBD2	TRBV6-5	TGTGCCAGCAGTTACACGGGACTAGCGGGGGGAAAGCCTTACAATGAGCAGTTCTTC	CASSYTGLAGGKPYNEQFF
few	TRBJ1-1	NA	TRBV30	TGTGCCTGGACCGGGACTCGAGGGACTGAAGCTTTCTTT	CAWTGTRGTEAFF
NA	TRBJ2-3	NA	TRBV6-5	TGTGCCAGCAGTTACTACAGTCTTAGCACAGATACGCAGTATTTT	CASSYYSLSTDTQYF
few	TRBJ2-7	NA	TRBV5-5	TGTGCCAGCAGCTTGGTGGAGACAGTCGCCTACGAGCAGTACTTC	CASSLVETVAYEQYF
NA	TRBJ2-7	NA	TRBV5-1	TGCGCCAGCAGCATATCTCCGGCATCCACCTACGAGCAGTACTTC	CASSISPASTYEQYF
NA	TRBJ2-6	NA	TRBV7-9	TGTGCCAGCAGCCTCCTCAGGAGTGGTGGGGCCAACGTCCTGACTTTC	CASSLLRSGGANVLTF
NA	TRBJ1-2	NA	TRBV6-5	TGTGCCAGCAGTTATGTTTCCCAGGGCCCTATTCGTGGCTACACCTTC	CASSYVSQGPIRGYTF
NA	TRBJ1-1	TRBD1	TRBV18	TGTGCCAGCTCTCCGACAGGGGCCGCGAACACTGAAGCTTTCTTT	CASSPTGAANTEAFF
few	TRBJ2-3	NA	TRBV7-9	TGTGCCAGCAGCTTTTCAGGGCTCGCAGATACGCAGTATTTT	CASSFSGLADTQYF
NA	TRBJ2-7	TRBD1	TRBV2	TGTGCCAGCAATGGACAGGGGCTAGGATCCTACGAGCAGTACTTC	CASNGQGLGSYEQYF
few	TRBJ2-7	NA	TRBV27	TGTGCCAGCAGATCCCTGGCCTTCTACGAGCAGTACTTC	CASRSLAFYEQYF
few	TRBJ1-5	NA	TRBV9	TGTGCCAGCAGCGTCGGGGGACCGCCCAATCAGCCCCAGCATTTT	CASSVGGPPNQPQHF
few	TRBJ1-6	TRBD1	TRBV6-5	TGTGCCAGCAGCTGGGGACAGGGCACTTCACCCCTCCACTTT	CASSWGQGTSPLHF
NA	TRBJ2-1	NA	TRBV20-1	TGCAGTGCCAGGGGCGTGGCGGGGAATCGGGAGCAGTTCTTC	CSARGVAGNREQFF
NA	TRBJ1-3	NA	TRBV12-3/TRBV12-4	TGTGCCAGCAGTGTCGGACTGGTGATTGGAAACACCATATATTTT	CASSVGLVIGNTIYF
few	TRBJ2-1	TRBD1	TRBV24-1	TGTGCCACCAGTGACGCCGGGACAGGGGGCGCCGAGCAGTTCTTC	CATSDAGTGGAEQFF
NA	TRBJ2-5	TRBD1	TRBV20-1	TGCAGTGCTAGTAGGGGACAGTTGGAGACCCAATACTTC	CSASRGQLETQYF
few	TRBJ2-1	NA	TRBV4-1	TGCGCCAGCAGCCAATATGGACACAATGAGCAGTTCTTC	CASSQYGHNEQFF
NA	TRBJ2-1	TRBD2	TRBV20-1	TGCAGTGCTAGCGAACCGACTAGCGGGGCGAACAATGAGCAGTTCTTC	CSASEPTSGANNEQFF
NA	TRBJ2-4	TRBD1	TRBV2	TGTGCCAGCAGTGAAGAATCCAGGGGGCAAAACATTCAGTACTTC	CASSEESRGQNIQYF
once	TRBJ2-7	TRBD1	TRBV5-1	TGCGCCAGCAGCTTCCCTCGAGGACAGGGGATATCTTACGAGCAGTACTTC	CASSFPRGQGISYEQYF
NA	TRBJ1-4	NA	TRBV19	TGTGCCAGTAGTATAGAGGCCCCGCCGTTTGAAAAACTGTTTTTT	CASSIEAPPFEKLFF
few	TRBJ2-1	TRBD2	TRBV28	TGTGCCAGCAACATCCTAGCGGGGGGGCTAAATGAGCAGTTCTTC	CASNILAGGLNEQFF
few	TRBJ2-4	NA	TRBV27	TGTGCCAGCAGTTTTTCACCTGTAGGAGCCAAAAACATTCAGTACTTC	CASSFSPVGAKNIQYF
NA	TRBJ2-1	NA	TRBV9	TGTGCCAGCAGCGTAGGCCTCAGGTCCTACAATGAGCAGTTCTTC	CASSVGLRSYNEQFF
NA	TRBJ2-1	TRBD2	TRBV6-5	TGTGCCAGCAGTTACCTCAGACTAGCGGGGGACAATGAGCAGTTCTTC	CASSYLRLAGDNEQFF
NA	TRBJ1-4	TRBD1	TRBV5-8	TGTGCCAGCAGCTTGGGTCGGGACAGTCATGCTAATGAAAAACTGTTTTTT	CASSLGRDSHANEKLFF
NA	TRBJ1-4	NA	TRBV24-1	TGTGTCACCAGCCGGGCACCTCCGGGTCGAATAGGGGAAAAACTGTTTTTT	CVTSRAPPGRIGEKLFF